The rows below give T cell receptor beta chains drawn from one sample of a study of T cells in Graves' hyperthyroidism and ophthalmopathy. TCRdb fed the multiplex PCR reads into MiXCR, producing one record per CDR3 protein. The sample lists 600,000 or so distinct CDR3 sequences, approximately 15% occurring once. The sample taken for sequencing was blood. The receptors derive from a woman aged 18-29 years with Graves' ophthalmopathy. Each CDR3 is given with its conserved first and last residue. A D gene is named only where the DNA matches it firmly. Rows give clone size only sometimes, using once, few, many, or a class for an expanded clone.

many,TRBJ1-5,TRBD1,TRBV6-1,CASSQQGFNQPQHF,TGTGCCAGCAGTCAACAGGGGTTCAATCAGCCCCAGCATTTT
many,TRBJ2-2,NA,TRBV12-3/TRBV12-4,CAIQPTNTGELFF,TGTGCCATCCAGCCAACGAACACCGGGGAGCTGTTTTTT
many,TRBJ2-2,NA,TRBV3-1,CASSQDLSVWADTGELFF,TGTGCCAGCAGCCAAGATTTAAGTGTGTGGGCGGACACCGGGGAGCTGTTTTTT
few,TRBJ2-1,NA,TRBV4-2,CASSQDQAGPYNEQFF,TGTGCCAGCAGCCAAGATCAGGCGGGGCCGTACAATGAGCAGTTCTTC
many,TRBJ2-7,TRBD1,TRBV27,CASSPTGKSYEQYF,TGTGCCAGCAGTCCGACAGGGAAGTCCTACGAGCAGTACTTC
NA,TRBJ2-2,TRBD2,TRBV11-1,CASSSRLAGYTGELFF,TGTGCCAGCAGCTCCCGACTAGCGGGGTACACCGGGGAGCTGTTTTTT
many,TRBJ1-6,NA,TRBV13,CASSLVRGLGLSDNSPLHF,TGTGCCAGCAGCTTAGTGCGGGGCCTGGGTTTAAGTGATAATTCACCCCTCCACTTT
few,TRBJ1-3,NA,TRBV27,CASSYTPSGNTIYF,TGTGCCAGCAGCTACACCCCCTCTGGAAACACCATATATTTT
NA,TRBJ2-7,TRBD1,TRBV7-9,CASSSGTGEGYEQYF,TGTGCCAGCAGCTCAGGGACAGGGGAAGGTTACGAGCAGTACTTC
many,TRBJ2-2,NA,TRBV5-6,CASSKGRPNTGELFF,TGTGCCAGCAGCAAGGGACGTCCGAACACCGGGGAGCTGTTTTTT
many,TRBJ2-2,NA,TRBV24-1,CATSDLWGASVDTGELFF,TGTGCCACCAGTGATTTGTGGGGGGCCAGCGTTGATACCGGGGAGCTGTTTTTT
NA,TRBJ1-6,TRBD1,TRBV19,CASRSGTANSPLHF,TGTGCCAGTAGATCCGGGACAGCAAATTCACCCCTCCACTTT
NA,TRBJ2-7,TRBD2,TRBV19,CASSVTSGGYEQYF,TGTGCCAGTAGTGTTACTAGCGGAGGCTACGAGCAGTACTTC
many,TRBJ1-2,NA,TRBV12-3/TRBV12-4,CASSNSPTGIDGYTF,TGTGCCAGCAGTAATAGTCCTACAGGGATAGATGGCTACACCTTC
NA,TRBJ2-7,NA,TRBV10-3,CATRPDREGNEQYF,TGTGCCACCAGACCCGACAGGGAGGGAAACGAGCAGTACTTC
NA,TRBJ2-5,NA,TRBV14,CASRQIAQETQYF,TGTGCCAGCAGACAGATAGCACAAGAGACCCAGTACTTC
NA,TRBJ2-7,NA,TRBV7-2,CASLAEDGEQYF,TGTGCCAGCTTAGCGGAGGACGGCGAGCAGTACTTC
many,TRBJ1-2,NA,TRBV3-1,CASSQVEAGGYTF,TGTGCCAGCAGCCAAGTAGAAGCGGGAGGCTACACCTTC
many,TRBJ2-2,NA,TRBV12-3/TRBV12-4,CASSFQGTGELFF,TGTGCCAGCAGTTTTCAGGGCACCGGGGAGCTGTTTTTT
many,TRBJ2-7,TRBD2,TRBV2,CASIARGLAGGPTLYEQYF,TGTGCCAGCATTGCCCGGGGACTAGCGGGAGGCCCCACCCTCTACGAGCAGTACTTC
many,TRBJ2-5,NA,TRBV24-1,CATSDLFGAEETQYF,TGTGCCACCAGTGATTTATTCGGGGCTGAAGAGACCCAGTACTTC
NA,TRBJ1-1,TRBD1,TRBV15,CATSSLQGSEAFF,TGTGCCACCAGCAGTTTACAGGGGTCTGAAGCTTTCTTT
NA,TRBJ2-7,TRBD1,TRBV5-1,CASSFQGVDTYEQYF,TGCGCCAGCAGCTTCCAGGGGGTGGACACCTACGAGCAGTACTTC
many,TRBJ1-4,NA,TRBV2,CASSSGSTGEKLFF,TGTGCCAGCAGTTCGGGGAGCACAGGTGAAAAACTGTTTTTT
NA,TRBJ2-1,TRBD2,TRBV11-2,CASSQDPGTSGRAGNEQFF,TGTGCCAGCAGCCAAGACCCGGGGACTAGCGGGAGGGCCGGGAATGAGCAGTTCTTC
NA,TRBJ1-2,NA,TRBV10-3,CAISDSFYGYTF,TGTGCCATCAGTGATTCCTTCTATGGCTACACCTTC
few,TRBJ2-1,TRBD1,TRBV5-5,CASLRTGGQGEQFF,TGTGCCAGTCTAAGGACAGGGGGCCAAGGTGAGCAGTTCTTC
few,TRBJ2-1,TRBD2,TRBV20-1,CSARDNPFVIAGGDYNEQFF,TGCAGTGCTAGAGATAACCCGTTTGTAATAGCGGGAGGGGACTACAATGAGCAGTTCTTC
many,TRBJ2-1,TRBD2,TRBV7-2,CASSLWSGLAGGPYNEQFF,TGTGCCAGCAGCTTATGGAGTGGACTAGCGGGAGGGCCCTACAATGAGCAGTTCTTC
many,TRBJ2-7,TRBD2,TRBV9,CASSEGLAGRTYEQYF,TGTGCCAGCAGCGAGGGTCTAGCGGGACGGACCTACGAGCAGTACTTC
many,TRBJ1-6,NA,TRBV6-2/TRBV6-3,CASIATDGRNSPLHF,TGTGCCAGCATTGCGACCGATGGGAGGAATTCACCCCTCCACTTT
many,TRBJ1-1,NA,TRBV7-8,CASTDSWGTEAFF,TGTGCCAGCACCGATTCATGGGGGACTGAAGCTTTCTTT
many,TRBJ2-7,NA,TRBV7-9,CASSLGGGDQEQYF,TGTGCCAGCAGCTTAGGAGGGGGGGATCAAGAGCAGTACTTC
few,TRBJ1-2,NA,TRBV6-2/TRBV6-3,CASTRHLEGGYGYTF,TGTGCCAGCACCCGGCATCTCGAAGGCGGCTATGGCTACACCTTC
many,TRBJ1-1,NA,TRBV6-2/TRBV6-3,CASSYLLWRANTEAFF,TGTGCCAGCAGTTACCTTTTATGGAGGGCGAACACTGAAGCTTTCTTT
many,TRBJ1-1,NA,TRBV20-1,CSARLGTEAFF,TGCAGTGCTAGATTGGGAACTGAAGCTTTCTTT
many,TRBJ2-1,NA,TRBV20-1,CSARDSRGSYNEQFF,TGCAGTGCTAGAGACTCTCGCGGTTCCTACAATGAGCAGTTCTTC
many,TRBJ2-1,TRBD2,TRBV20-1,CSARDLGGRPGNEQFF,TGCAGTGCTAGAGATCTTGGCGGGAGGCCAGGGAATGAGCAGTTCTTC
many,TRBJ2-1,NA,TRBV12-3/TRBV12-4,CASASLVEQFF,TGTGCCAGCGCATCCTTAGTTGAGCAGTTCTTC
many,TRBJ2-7,NA,TRBV5-1,CASRQIGGSYEQYF,TGCGCCAGCAGGCAGATAGGGGGCTCCTACGAGCAGTACTTC
many,TRBJ2-7,TRBD2,TRBV7-2,CASSLGASGFGVQYF,TGTGCCAGCAGCTTAGGAGCTAGCGGCTTTGGGGTGCAGTACTTC